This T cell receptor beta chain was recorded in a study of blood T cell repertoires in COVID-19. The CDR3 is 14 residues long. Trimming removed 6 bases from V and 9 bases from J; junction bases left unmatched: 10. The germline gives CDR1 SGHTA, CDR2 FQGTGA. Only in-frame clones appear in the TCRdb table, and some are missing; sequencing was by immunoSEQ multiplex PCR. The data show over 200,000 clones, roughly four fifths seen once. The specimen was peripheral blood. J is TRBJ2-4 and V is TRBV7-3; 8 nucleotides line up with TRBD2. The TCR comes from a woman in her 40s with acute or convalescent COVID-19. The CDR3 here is CASSSGLAEGIQYF. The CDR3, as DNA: TGTGCCAGCAGTTCTGGACTAGCTGAAGGCATTCAGTACTTC.